These 14 T cell receptor beta chains were sequenced from one sample in a study of blood T cell repertoires in COVID-19. The data were produced by immunoSEQ multiplex PCR, yet TCRdb's version contains in-frame clones alone and is incomplete. The sample gives roughly 260,000 clones, roughly 86% of which show up once; less than 3% is in the top ten. Sequencing was done on a sample of PBMCs or T cells enriched from blood (not recorded which). These receptors were collected from a young woman who had recovered from COVID-19.

The chain's CDR3 is CASSVRQLAKNIQYF. CDR3 coding DNA: TGCGCCAGCAGCGTACGACAGCTAGCCAAAAACATTCAGTACTTC. The chain links TRBV4-1 to TRBJ2-4; weak D call: TRBD1 (5 bases). Germline CDR1 and CDR2: MGHRA and YSYEKL. There are 15 residues in the CDR3. V was shortened by 5 bases and J by 0 bases, with 11 bases between the two germline ends.

There are a few counts of this clone. Other DNA sequences in this sample translate to the same CDR3. CDR3 DNA sequence: TGTGCCACCAGCAGAGATCTCGGTAACACTGAAGCTTTCTTT. This gives the protein CATSRDLGNTEAFF. The chain joins TRBV15 to TRBJ1-1, with D unresolved. V lost 0 bases to trimming and J lost 2 bases, with 7 bases between them. Per the germline V gene, CDR1 is LNHNV and CDR2 is YYDKDF (reference sequence). The CDR3 runs 14 residues. Full variable domain (missing parts from reference TRBV15 and TRBJ1-1): DAMVIQNPRYQVTQFGKPVTLSCSQTLNHNVMYWYQQKSSQAPKLLFHYYDKDFNNEADTPDNFQSRRPNTSFCFLDIRSPGLGDTAMYLCATSRDLGNTEAFFGQGTRLTVV.

The CDR3 is CASKPPTGARTEQFF. CDR3 nucleotides: TGTGCCAGCAAACCCCCGACAGGAGCGAGGACTGAGCAGTTCTTC. The chain links TRBV7-9 to TRBJ2-1, with D possibly being TRBD1 (6 bases). Germline loops: CDR1 SEHNR, CDR2 FQNEAQ (reference sequence). The CDR3 is made up of 15 amino acids. V was cut by 7 bases and J by 9 bases, with 22 bases left in between.

This clone has only one observation. DNA for the CDR3: TGTGCCAGCAGTTACTCGGGGCAGGGAAACAATGAGCAGTTCTTC. Protein sequence: CASSYSGQGNNEQFF. V usage is TRBV6-5 and J usage is TRBJ2-1, with TRBD1 as a possible D gene (5 bases). Between the trimmed V and J ends, which lost 0 bases and 5 bases, there was a span of 11 bases. The germline gives CDR1 MNHEY, CDR2 SVGAGI. CDR3 size: 15 residues.

This clone was found a few times. The J gene is TRBJ1-5, the V gene TRBV30; D is unclear. Germline V CDR1 and CDR2: GTSNPN, SVGIG (reference sequence). The CDR3 has 13 residues. Trimming removed 2 bases at V and 1 base at J, with 6 bases between. CDR3 residues: CAWSSSSNQPQHF. The CDR3 nucleotides are TGTGCCTGGAGTTCGTCCAGCAATCAGCCCCAGCATTTT.

This chain links TRBV6-1 with TRBJ2-1; 9 nucleotides line up with TRBD2. Germline CDR1 and CDR2: MNHNS and SASEGT. The V segment lost 2 bases and the J segment 0 bases; nucleotides outside the gene matches: 14. The CDR3 sequence is 20 residues long. The DNA of the CDR3 is TGTGCCAGCAGTGAATCATTGACTAGCGGAGGCCCCAACTCCTACAATGAGCAGTTCTTC. Its translation is CASSESLTSGGPNSYNEQFF.

The table lists this clone with a count of one. The genes are TRBV2 and TRBJ1-5; perhaps TRBD1 as D (5 bases). Germline V lookup: CDR1 SNHLY, CDR2 FYNNEI. V was clipped by 3 bases and J by 6 bases, with 12 bases between them. This CDR3 is 14 amino acids long. CDR3 DNA: TGTGCCAGCAGTGATGGGGCAGGGCGTCAGCCCCAGCATTTT. It translates to CASSDGAGRQPQHF.

This chain connects TRBV2 to TRBJ1-6; 8 bases fit TRBD1. Germline trimming cut 6 bases from V and 8 bases from J; bases unmatched to any gene: 9. Germline V gene sequence: CDR1 SNHLY, CDR2 FYNNEI. This CDR3 spans 15 amino acids. CDR3 sequence: CASRPRTGWDSPLHF. The CDR3 nucleotides read TGTGCCAGCAGACCTAGGACAGGGTGGGATTCACCCCTCCACTTT.

The CDR3 sequence: CSVEDSGTGDRDTQYF. The CDR3 region has the DNA TGCAGCGTTGAAGATAGCGGGACAGGGGATAGAGATACGCAGTATTTT. This chain connects TRBV29-1 to TRBJ2-3; 10 positions match TRBD1. Trimming took 0 bases from V and 5 from J; bases not matched to a gene: 8. Germline loops: CDR1 SQVTM, CDR2 ANQGSEA. The CDR3 is made up of 16 amino acids.

V and J are TRBV25-1 and TRBJ2-7; the match to TRBD1 covers 7 bases. This CDR3 contains 14 residues. Looked up from germline, CDR1 is MGHDK and CDR2 is SYGVNS. The V and J ends lost 4 bases and 8 bases, in that order; junction bases with no gene match: 11. The CDR3 coding sequence is TGTGCCAGCAGTGTACGGACAGGAGATAGCAAGCAGTACTTC. It is translated as CASSVRTGDSKQYF.

The chain couples TRBV27 to TRBJ2-3; 10 nucleotides align to TRBD1. CDR3 length: 16 residues. Germline V gene data show CDR1 as MNHEY and CDR2 as SMNVEV (reference sequence). V lost 2 bases to trimming and J lost 1 base; unmatched junction nucleotides: 3. This CDR3 reads CASSLRGTGGTDTQYF. DNA for the CDR3: TGTGCCAGCAGTTTAAGAGGGACAGGGGGCACAGATACGCAGTATTTT.

V gene TRBV18 combines with J gene TRBJ2-5; 7 nucleotides match TRBD1. This CDR3 contains 15 residues. The germline V gene has CDR1 KGHSH and CDR2 LQKENI. Trimming at V came to 3 bases and at J to 5 bases, leaving 9 bases not matched to a gene. In DNA, the CDR3 is TGTGCCAGCTCACCTCTACAGGGGCAAAGGGAGACCCAGTACTTC. Amino acid sequence: CASSPLQGQRETQYF. Supplemented by reference TRBV18 and TRBJ2-5, the full variable domain reads NAGVMQNPRHLVRRRGQEARLRCSPMKGHSHVYWYRQLPEEGLKFMVYLQKENIIDESGMPKERFSAEFPKEGPSILRIQQVVRGDSAAYFCASSPLQGQRETQYFGPGTRLLVL.

CDR3 amino acids: CASTRDRGLAEAFF. CDR3 in DNA: TGTGCCAGTACCCGGGACAGGGGGCTGGCTGAAGCTTTCTTT. This rearrangement joins TRBV19 to TRBJ1-1; TRBD1 aligns across 12 bases. The CDR3 length is 14 residues. J gave up 6 bases and V 7 bases, and 6 bases lay outside the gene matches. CDR1 is LNHDA, CDR2 SQIVND, per germline (reference sequence).

V and J are TRBV27 and TRBJ1-4; D call uncertain. The V gene's germline CDR1 is MNHEY and CDR2 SMNVEV (reference sequence). This CDR3 comprises 16 residues. V was clipped by 0 bases and J by 0 bases, with 8 bases between them. CDR3: CASSLSAGTTNEKLFF. CDR3 coding DNA: TGTGCCAGCAGTTTATCGGCGGGGACAACTAATGAAAAACTGTTTTTT.